This TCR beta chain was sequenced for a study of CD8+CD57+ T cells in acquired aplastic anemia. Study background: Roughly 3.2 ug was the average amount of DNA from sorted CD4+ and CD8+ cells.

General study results and limits: Comparison of patients with controls identified roughly 27 shared CD8+ CDR3 sequences.

V was pared by 8 bases and J by 0 bases, with 15 bases between. Germline CDR1 LGHDT, CDR2 YNNKEL (reference sequence). CDR3 length equals 15 residues. This clonotype was seen a few times. Antigen specificity is unknown. Genomic DNA was employed as the template in profiling TCR beta VDJ and CDR3. TCRdb analysed the reads with MiXCR anew, one entry per CDR3 protein. The table records about 210,000 distinct CDR3 sequences, 34% of them present only once. The TCR was taken from a human donor in good health, serving as a control. The sequenced material came from sorted CD4+, CD8+, or CD8+CD57+ T cells (not recorded which) from PBMCs. The chain is built from TRBV3-1 and TRBJ2-3, with a possible D match to TRBD2 (6 bases). CDR3 DNA: TGTGCCAGCTCACCCAGGAGGGTCAGCACAGATACGCAGTATTTT. Protein: CASSPRRVSTDTQYF.